Listed below are T cell receptor beta chains from one sample, sequenced in a study of blood T cell repertoires in COVID-19. Sequencing used immunoSEQ multiplex PCR; TCRdb keeps in-frame clones, though not all of them. Of approximately 67,000 clones listed, 82% are singletons. Sequencing input: peripheral blood. Receptors were obtained from a man between 60 and 75 years old with acute or convalescent COVID-19. CDR3s include the opening cysteine and the closing phenylalanine or tryptophan. The D gene is left open where the match is weak. The size of a clone is reported for some rows only, either as once, few or many, or as a class for expanded clones.

>14|TRBD1|TRBV5-4|TRBJ2-1|NA
CASSPQGAGSEQFF
TGTGCCAGCAGCCCACAGGGGGCAGGGAGTGAGCAGTTCTTC
>14|NA|TRBV5-1|TRBJ2-7|NA
CASSSSGSTYEQYF
TGCGCCAGCAGCTCCTCTGGCTCAACCTACGAGCAGTACTTC
>14|TRBD1|TRBV2|TRBJ2-1|NA
CATLPGQSYNEQFF
TGTGCCACTCTCCCGGGACAGTCATACAATGAGCAGTTCTTC
>16|TRBD2|TRBV3-1/TRBV3-2|TRBJ2-3|NA
CASSGKAGGGTDTQYF
TGTGCCAGCAGCGGAAAAGCGGGGGGAGGCACAGATACGCAGTATTTT
>12|NA|TRBV2|TRBJ1-2|NA
CASVSGDYGYTF
TGTGCCAGCGTTTCGGGGGACTATGGCTACACCTTC
>14|TRBD1|TRBV19|TRBJ1-5|NA
CASSTGQLNQPQHF
TGTGCCAGTAGTACGGGACAGCTCAATCAGCCCCAGCATTTT
>17|NA|TRBV21-1|TRBJ1-6|NA
CASSKVGTHSADSPLHF
TGTGCCAGCAGCAAAGTAGGGACTCATTCCGCGGATTCACCCCTCCACTTT
>13|NA|TRBV4-1|TRBJ1-1|NA
CASSQEEAGVAFF
TGCGCCAGCAGCCAAGAAGAGGCAGGGGTGGCTTTCTTT
>13|NA|TRBV28|TRBJ1-2|NA
CASRVQSPPGYTF
TGTGCCAGCAGGGTACAGTCCCCGCCTGGCTACACCTTC
>15|NA|TRBV7-9|TRBJ1-3|NA
CASSDTGQGGNTIYF
TGTGCCAGCAGCGACACCGGGCAGGGAGGAAACACCATATATTTT
>15|NA|TRBV6-1|TRBJ1-3|NA
CASSEATASGNTIYF
TGTGCCAGCAGTGAAGCAACAGCCTCTGGAAACACCATATATTTT
>15|TRBD1|TRBV5-4|TRBJ2-7|NA
CASSLRGTGDYEQYF
TGTGCCAGCAGCTTGAGGGGGACAGGGGACTACGAGCAGTACTTC
>13|NA|TRBV18|TRBJ1-5|NA
CASSPRQEEPQHF
TGTGCCAGCTCACCACGCCAGGAGGAGCCCCAGCATTTT
>14|NA|TRBV6-5|TRBJ1-2|NA
CASRIGQALYGYTF
TGTGCCAGCAGGATTGGACAAGCCCTCTATGGCTACACCTTC
>15|NA|TRBV30|TRBJ2-7|NA
CAWGYTPGVSYEQYF
TGTGCCTGGGGGTACACACCAGGGGTGTCCTACGAGCAGTACTTC
>14|TRBD1|TRBV5-1|TRBJ1-5|NA
CASSPGQGNQPQHF
TGCGCCAGCAGCCCGGGACAGGGAAATCAGCCCCAGCATTTT
>14|NA|TRBV6-2/TRBV6-3|TRBJ1-1|NA
CASSYGGINPEAFF
TGTGCCAGCAGTTACGGGGGGATAAACCCTGAAGCTTTCTTT
>13|NA|TRBV19|TRBJ1-2|few
CASSKGQLYGYTF
TGTGCCAGTAGTAAAGGACAGTTATATGGCTACACCTTC
>13|TRBD1|TRBV19|TRBJ1-1|few
CASTGGRDTEAFF
TGTGCCAGTACAGGGGGCCGGGACACTGAAGCTTTCTTT
>16|TRBD1|TRBV19|TRBJ2-3|NA
CASTPRTGRYTDTQYF
TGTGCCAGTACCCCCCGGACAGGGAGGTATACAGATACGCAGTATTTT
>15|TRBD1|TRBV7-2|TRBJ2-1|NA
CASGEGTGYRSEQFF
TGTGCCAGCGGGGAAGGGACAGGGTATCGGAGTGAGCAGTTCTTC
>14|NA|TRBV7-9|TRBJ1-2|NA
CASSPQGLGYGYTF
TGTGCCAGCAGCCCACAGGGTCTCGGCTATGGCTACACCTTC
>13|NA|TRBV19|TRBJ1-1|NA
CASGGPGGTEAFF
TGTGCCAGTGGGGGCCCGGGGGGGACTGAAGCTTTCTTT
>15|NA|TRBV7-2|TRBJ1-5|NA
CASSLSRVGGQPQHF
TGTGCCAGCAGCTTATCCCGGGTCGGTGGGCAGCCCCAGCATTTT
>15|TRBD1|TRBV6-6|TRBJ1-2|NA
CASRSTGTANYGYTF
TGTGCCAGCAGATCTACCGGGACAGCTAACTATGGCTACACCTTC
>14|NA|TRBV5-1|TRBJ2-3|NA
CASSSSTATDTQYF
TGCGCCAGCAGCAGTTCGACAGCTACAGATACGCAGTATTTT
>13|NA|TRBV7-2|TRBJ1-5|NA
CASCKGLGQPQHF
TGTGCCAGCTGCAAAGGACTCGGGCAGCCCCAGCATTTT
>14|NA|TRBV11-3|TRBJ2-1|once
CASSLSTGNNEQFF
TGTGCCAGCAGCCTATCGACTGGCAACAATGAGCAGTTCTTC
>14|TRBD1|TRBV2|TRBJ1-4|NA
CASRFDRGPEKLFF
TGTGCCAGCAGATTCGACAGGGGGCCTGAAAAACTGTTTTTT
>13|NA|TRBV4-3|TRBJ1-1|once
CASSPDSYTEAFF
TGCGCCAGCAGCCCTGACAGCTACACTGAAGCTTTCTTT
>15|TRBD1|TRBV5-6|TRBJ1-6|NA
CASSLAGTGFSPLHF
TGTGCCAGCAGCTTGGCGGGGACAGGGTTTTCACCCCTCCACTTT
>16|NA|TRBV4-3|TRBJ1-3|NA
CASSQDSLRSGNTIYF
TGCGCCAGCAGCCAAGATTCGCTGCGCTCTGGAAACACCATATATTTT
>13|TRBD1|TRBV10-3|TRBJ2-5|NA
CAIGKQGDETQYF
TGTGCCATCGGAAAACAGGGGGACGAGACCCAGTACTTC
>14|TRBD2|TRBV19|TRBJ2-3|once
CASSRDYATDTQYF
TGTGCCAGTAGTAGGGACTATGCCACAGATACGCAGTATTTT
>16|NA|TRBV15|TRBJ2-5|once
CATSRDEPGSGETQYF
TGTGCCACCAGCAGAGACGAGCCAGGGTCAGGAGAGACCCAGTACTTC
>13|NA|TRBV4-1|TRBJ1-5|NA
CASSQDGHQPQHF
TGCGCCAGCAGCCAAGATGGCCATCAGCCCCAGCATTTT
>14|NA|TRBV5-5|TRBJ1-5|NA
CASSSSIGSQPQHF
TGTGCCAGCAGCTCGTCCATAGGGAGTCAGCCCCAGCATTTT